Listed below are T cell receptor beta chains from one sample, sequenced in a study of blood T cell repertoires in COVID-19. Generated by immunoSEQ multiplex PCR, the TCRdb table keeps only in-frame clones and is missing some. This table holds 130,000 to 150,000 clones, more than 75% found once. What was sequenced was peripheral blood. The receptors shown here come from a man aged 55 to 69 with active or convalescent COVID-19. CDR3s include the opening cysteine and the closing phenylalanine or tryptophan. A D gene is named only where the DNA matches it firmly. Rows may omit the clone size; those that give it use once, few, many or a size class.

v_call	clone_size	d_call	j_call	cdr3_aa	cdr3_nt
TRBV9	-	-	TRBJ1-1	CASRPRGDTEAFF	TGTGCCAGCAGGCCGCGGGGTGACACTGAAGCTTTCTTT
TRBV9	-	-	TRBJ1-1	CASSVETGKNTEAFF	TGTGCCAGCAGCGTAGAAACAGGGAAGAACACTGAAGCTTTCTTT
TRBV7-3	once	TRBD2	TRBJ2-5	CASSRGGPQETQYF	TGTGCCAGCAGCCGGGGGGGGCCCCAAGAGACCCAGTACTTC
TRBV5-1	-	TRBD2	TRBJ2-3	CASRRASGRADTQYF	TGCGCCAGCCGCCGGGCTAGCGGGAGAGCAGATACGCAGTATTTT
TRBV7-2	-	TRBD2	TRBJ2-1	CASSPSGLASNEQFF	TGTGCCAGCAGTCCCTCGGGACTAGCGTCCAATGAGCAGTTCTTC
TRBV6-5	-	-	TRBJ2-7	CASSRKVEGEQYF	TGTGCCAGCAGTAGAAAGGTAGAGGGCGAGCAGTACTTC
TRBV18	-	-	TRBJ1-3	CASSLDQVRNTIYF	TGTGCCAGCTCCCTTGACCAGGTTCGAAACACCATATATTTT
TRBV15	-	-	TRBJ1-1	CATSAPGTGGAEAFF	TGTGCCACCAGCGCCCCAGGGACGGGGGGCGCTGAAGCTTTCTTT
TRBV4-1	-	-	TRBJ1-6	CASSQEASGVSYNSPLHF	TGCGCCAGCAGCCAAGAGGCTTCCGGGGTCTCCTATAATTCACCCCTCCACTTT
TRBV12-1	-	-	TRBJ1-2	CASSNVPGQGNYGYTF	TGTGCCAGCAGCAATGTCCCGGGACAGGGAAACTATGGCTACACCTTC
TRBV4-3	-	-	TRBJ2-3	CASSQDLARGTDTQYF	TGCGCCAGCAGCCAAGATTTGGCGCGGGGCACAGATACGCAGTATTTT
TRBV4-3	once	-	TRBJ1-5	CASSHYLDQPQHF	TGCGCCAGCAGCCACTATTTAGATCAGCCCCAGCATTTT
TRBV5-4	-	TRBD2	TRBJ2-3	CASSFRTSGMGKDTQYF	TGTGCCAGCAGCTTTCGGACTAGCGGGATGGGTAAAGATACGCAGTATTTT
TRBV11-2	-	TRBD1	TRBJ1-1	CASSLRTPGQGAEAFF	TGTGCCAGCAGCTTAAGGACCCCGGGACAGGGCGCTGAAGCTTTCTTT
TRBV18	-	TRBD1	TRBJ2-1	CASSPLGQGYNEQFF	TGTGCCAGCTCACCACTAGGACAGGGCTACAATGAGCAGTTCTTC
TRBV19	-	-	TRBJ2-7	CASSIDRTPSGEQYF	TGTGCCAGTAGTATAGATCGTACTCCTTCAGGCGAGCAGTACTTC
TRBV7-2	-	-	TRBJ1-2	CASSLGRADGYTF	TGTGCCAGCAGCTTAGGCAGGGCAGACGGCTACACCTTC
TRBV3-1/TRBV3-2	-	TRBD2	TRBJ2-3	CASSGLAEGLSTDTQYF	TGTGCCAGCAGCGGACTAGCGGAGGGTCTAAGCACAGATACGCAGTATTTT
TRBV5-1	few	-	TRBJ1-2	CASSPSGQSSYTF	TGCGCCAGCAGCCCCTCGGGACAATCGTCCTACACCTTC
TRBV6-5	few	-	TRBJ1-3	CASSYSGGSSGNTIYF	TGTGCCAGCAGTTACTCCGGAGGTAGCTCTGGAAACACCATATATTTT
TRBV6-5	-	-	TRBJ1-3	CASSTSVGNTIYF	TGTGCCAGCAGTACGAGTGTCGGAAACACCATATATTTT
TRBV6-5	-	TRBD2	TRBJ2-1	CASRGPAGDGEQFF	TGTGCCAGCAGGGGGCCAGCGGGAGACGGTGAGCAGTTCTTC
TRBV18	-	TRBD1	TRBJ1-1	CASSMGQLMNTEAFF	TGTGCCAGCTCAATGGGACAGCTCATGAACACTGAAGCTTTCTTT
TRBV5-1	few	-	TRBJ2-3	CARSRLTRNTDTQYF	TGCGCCAGGTCCAGACTAACCCGAAACACAGATACGCAGTATTTT
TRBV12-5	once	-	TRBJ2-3	CASGLRGDTQYF	TGTGCTAGTGGTTTGAGGGGGGATACGCAGTATTTT
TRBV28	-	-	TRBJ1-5	CASTLQPRVQPQHF	TGTGCCAGCACCCTCCAGCCCAGGGTCCAGCCCCAGCATTTT
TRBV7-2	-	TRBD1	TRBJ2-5	CASSLGRGKETQYF	TGTGCCAGCAGCTTGGGCAGGGGGAAAGAGACCCAGTACTTC
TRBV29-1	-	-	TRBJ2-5	CSFGTEEETQYF	TGCAGCTTTGGGACGGAGGAAGAGACCCAGTACTTC
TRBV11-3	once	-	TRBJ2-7	CASSLSTPPYEQYF	TGTGCCAGCAGCCTCTCGACACCTCCCTACGAGCAGTACTTC
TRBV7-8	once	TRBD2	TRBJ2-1	CAIRTSGYNEQFF	TGTGCCATCAGGACTAGCGGCTACAATGAGCAGTTCTTC
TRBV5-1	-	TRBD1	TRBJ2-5	CASSLGGLSQETQYF	TGCGCCAGCAGCTTAGGGGGCCTATCACAAGAGACCCAGTACTTC
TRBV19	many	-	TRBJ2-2	CASSIQTGNTGELFF	TGTGCCAGTAGTATCCAGACAGGGAACACCGGGGAGCTGTTTTTT
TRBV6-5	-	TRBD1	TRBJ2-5	CASSGTVQETQYF	TGTGCCAGCAGCGGGACAGTCCAAGAGACCCAGTACTTC
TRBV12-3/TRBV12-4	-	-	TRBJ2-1	CASRLSYEQFF	TGTGCCAGCAGGTTGAGCTATGAGCAGTTCTTC
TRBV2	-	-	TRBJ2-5	CASSFSSGETQYF	TGTGCCAGCAGCTTTAGCAGCGGGGAGACCCAGTACTTC
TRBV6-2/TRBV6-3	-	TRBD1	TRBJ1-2	CASSARDRVNHHGYTF	TGTGCCAGCAGTGCCCGGGACAGGGTTAATCACCATGGCTACACCTTC
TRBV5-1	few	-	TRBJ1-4	CASHPEKLFF	TGCGCCAGCCATCCTGAAAAACTGTTTTTT
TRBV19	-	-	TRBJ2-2	CASSQNTGELFF	TGTGCCAGTAGTCAAAACACCGGGGAGCTGTTTTTT
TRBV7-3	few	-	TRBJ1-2	CASSTSGGPGYGYTF	TGTGCCAGCAGCACCAGCGGCGGGCCGGGCTATGGCTACACCTTC
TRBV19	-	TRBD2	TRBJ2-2	CASTASGRGAGELFF	TGTGCCAGTACGGCTAGCGGGAGGGGGGCCGGGGAGCTGTTTTTT
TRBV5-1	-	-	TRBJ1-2	CASSFGGARYGYTF	TGCGCCAGCAGCTTTGGAGGCGCCCGCTATGGCTACACCTTC